The TCR beta chain described here comes from a study of vaccination effects on CD4 cells after COVID-19. Expansion with viral peptide pools was applied to antigen-specific CD4+ T cells by the ViraFEST assay prior to sequencing. Culture lasted roughly eleven days before CD4+ T cell isolation. All vaccine recipients tested negative for nucleocapsid antibodies and had never contracted SARS-CoV-2 infection. The junction had 5 bases not matched to a gene; V was cut back by 1 base and J by 2 bases. Germline CDR1 SGHRS, CDR2 YFSETQ. This CDR3 has 16 residues. This clone was picked up a small number of times. The antigen is unknown. TCRdb's copy holds only in-frame clones and misses some; the assay was immunoSEQ multiplex PCR. The sample lists roughly 25,000 clones, 60% to 85% seen once, with around 13% in the top ten.

Sequencing was performed on CD4+ T cells from PBMCs cultured with HCoV-OC43 spike peptides, taken before COVID-19 vaccination. Specified subset: HCoV-OC43 spike overlapping peptide pool stimulation. The source is a human donor who received a COVID-19 vaccine. V is TRBV5-1 and J is TRBJ2-4, with 8 bases fitting TRBD1. CDR3 DNA: TGCGCCAGCAGCTTGAGGACAGGGATCTCCAAAAACATTCAGTACTTC. It encodes CASSLRTGISKNIQYF.